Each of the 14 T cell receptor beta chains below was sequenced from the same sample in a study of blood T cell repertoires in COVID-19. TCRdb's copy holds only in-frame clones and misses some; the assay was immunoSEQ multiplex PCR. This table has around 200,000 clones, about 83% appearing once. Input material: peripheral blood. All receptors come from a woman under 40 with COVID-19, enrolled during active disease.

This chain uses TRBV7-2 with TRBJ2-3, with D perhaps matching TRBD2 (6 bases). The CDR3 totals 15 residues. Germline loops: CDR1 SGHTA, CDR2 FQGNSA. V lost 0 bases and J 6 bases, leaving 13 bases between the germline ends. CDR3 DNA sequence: TGTGCCAGCAGCTTAGCGGGACTGGATCGTGATACGCAGTATTTT. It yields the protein CASSLAGLDRDTQYF.

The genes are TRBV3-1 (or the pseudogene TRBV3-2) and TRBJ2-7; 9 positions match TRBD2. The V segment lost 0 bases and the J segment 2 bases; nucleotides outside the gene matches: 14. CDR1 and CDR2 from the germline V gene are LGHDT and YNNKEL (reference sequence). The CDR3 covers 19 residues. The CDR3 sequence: CASSQETGREGFPTYEQYF. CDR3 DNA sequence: TGTGCCAGCAGCCAAGAAACAGGGCGGGAGGGTTTCCCAACCTACGAGCAGTACTTC.

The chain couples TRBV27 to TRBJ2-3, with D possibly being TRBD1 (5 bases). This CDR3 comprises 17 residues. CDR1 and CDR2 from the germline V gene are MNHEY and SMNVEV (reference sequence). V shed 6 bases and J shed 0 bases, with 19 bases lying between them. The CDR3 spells CASSPIDSLPSTDTQYF. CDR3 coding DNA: TGTGCCAGCAGCCCGATAGACAGTCTTCCTAGCACAGATACGCAGTATTTT.

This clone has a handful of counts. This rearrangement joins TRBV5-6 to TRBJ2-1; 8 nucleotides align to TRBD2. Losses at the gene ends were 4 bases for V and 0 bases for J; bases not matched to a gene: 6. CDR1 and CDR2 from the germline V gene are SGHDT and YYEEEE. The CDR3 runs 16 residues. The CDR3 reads CASSGGSGSSYNEQFF. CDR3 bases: TGTGCCAGCAGCGGAGGAAGCGGGAGCTCCTACAATGAGCAGTTCTTC.

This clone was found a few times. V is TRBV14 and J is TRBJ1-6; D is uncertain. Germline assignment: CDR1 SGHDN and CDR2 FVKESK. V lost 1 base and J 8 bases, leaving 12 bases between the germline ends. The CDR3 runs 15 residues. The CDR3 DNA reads TGTGCCAGCAGCCAAGGGGCAAACAGCCATTCACCCCTCCACTTT. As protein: CASSQGANSHSPLHF.

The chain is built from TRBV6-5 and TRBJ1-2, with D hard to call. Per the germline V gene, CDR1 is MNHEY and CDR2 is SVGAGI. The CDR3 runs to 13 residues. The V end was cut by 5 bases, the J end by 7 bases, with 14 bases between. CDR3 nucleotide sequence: TGTGCCAGCAGTCCCTCGCCCGGTTTTGGCTACACCTTC. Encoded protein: CASSPSPGFGYTF.

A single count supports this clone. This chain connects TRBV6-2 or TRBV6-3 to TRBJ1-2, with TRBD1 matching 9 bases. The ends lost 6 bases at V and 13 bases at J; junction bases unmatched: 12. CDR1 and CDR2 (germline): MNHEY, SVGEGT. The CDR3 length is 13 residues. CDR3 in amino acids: CASRYTGTGFFTF. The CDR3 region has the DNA TGTGCCAGCAGGTACACCGGGACAGGGTTTTTCACCTTC.

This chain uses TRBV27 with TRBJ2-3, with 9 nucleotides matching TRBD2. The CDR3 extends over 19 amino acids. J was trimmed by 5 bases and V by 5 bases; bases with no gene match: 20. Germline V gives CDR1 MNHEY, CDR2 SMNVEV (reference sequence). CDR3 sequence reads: CASSPGRTGLAEGGDTQYF. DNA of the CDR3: TGTGCCAGCAGTCCCGGACGTACGGGACTAGCAGAGGGGGGAGATACGCAGTATTTT.

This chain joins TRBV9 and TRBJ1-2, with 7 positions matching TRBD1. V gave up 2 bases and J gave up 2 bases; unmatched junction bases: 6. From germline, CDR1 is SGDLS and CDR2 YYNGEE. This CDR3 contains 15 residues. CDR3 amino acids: CASSVLTGSNYGYTF. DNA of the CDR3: TGTGCCAGCAGCGTCCTGACAGGGTCAAACTATGGCTACACCTTC.

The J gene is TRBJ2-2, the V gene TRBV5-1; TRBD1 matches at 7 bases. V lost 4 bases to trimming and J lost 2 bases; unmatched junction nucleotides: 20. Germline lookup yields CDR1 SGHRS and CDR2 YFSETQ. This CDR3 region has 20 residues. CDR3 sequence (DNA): TGCGCCAGCAGCCTTATATTCCGACAGGGAATCTTTGGAAACACCGGGGAGCTGTTTTTT. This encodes CASSLIFRQGIFGNTGELFF.

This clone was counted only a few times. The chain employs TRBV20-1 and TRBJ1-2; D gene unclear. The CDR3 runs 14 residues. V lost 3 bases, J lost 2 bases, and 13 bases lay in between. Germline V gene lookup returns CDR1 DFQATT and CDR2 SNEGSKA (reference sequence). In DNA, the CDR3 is TGCAGTGCTAGTTCTCTCGGGATGAACTATGGCTACACCTTC. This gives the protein CSASSLGMNYGYTF.

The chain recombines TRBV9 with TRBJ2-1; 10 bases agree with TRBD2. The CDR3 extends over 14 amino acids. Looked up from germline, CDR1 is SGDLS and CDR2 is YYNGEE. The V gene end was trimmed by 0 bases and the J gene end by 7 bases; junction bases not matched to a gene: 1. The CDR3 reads CASSVVTSGNEQFF. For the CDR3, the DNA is TGTGCCAGCAGCGTAGTGACTAGCGGGAATGAGCAGTTCTTC.

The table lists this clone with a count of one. DNA of the CDR3: TGCGCCAGCAGCCCTAGAACTAGCGGGTTTGCAGATACGCAGTATTTT. It codes for CASSPRTSGFADTQYF. The V and J genes are TRBV5-1 and TRBJ2-3; 9 bases fit TRBD2. CDR1 and CDR2 from the germline V gene are SGHRS and YFSETQ. The ends lost 4 bases at V and 4 bases at J; junction bases unmatched: 10. This CDR3 spans 16 amino acids.

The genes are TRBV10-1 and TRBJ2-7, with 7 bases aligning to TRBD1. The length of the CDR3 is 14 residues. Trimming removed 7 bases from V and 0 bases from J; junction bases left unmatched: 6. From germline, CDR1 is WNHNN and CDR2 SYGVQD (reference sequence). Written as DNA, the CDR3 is TGCGCCAGCAAGATGACAGGGTTCTCCTACGAGCAGTACTTC. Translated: CASKMTGFSYEQYF.